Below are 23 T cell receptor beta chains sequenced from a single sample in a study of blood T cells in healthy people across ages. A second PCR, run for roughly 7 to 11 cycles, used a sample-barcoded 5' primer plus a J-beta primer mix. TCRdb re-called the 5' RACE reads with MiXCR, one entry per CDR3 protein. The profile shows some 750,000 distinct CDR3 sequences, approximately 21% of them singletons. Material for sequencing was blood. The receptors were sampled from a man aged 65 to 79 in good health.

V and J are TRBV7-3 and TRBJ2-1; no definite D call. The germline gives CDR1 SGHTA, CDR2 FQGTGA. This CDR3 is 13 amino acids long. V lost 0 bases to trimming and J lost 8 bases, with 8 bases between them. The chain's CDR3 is CASSLTSRYEQFF. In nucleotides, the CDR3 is TGTGCCAGCAGCTTAACGTCCCGGTATGAGCAGTTCTTC.

CDR3 nucleotide sequence: TGTGCCAGCATGCCCGCAATCGCTACCTCCTACGAGCAGTACTTC. Its protein is CASMPAIATSYEQYF. V gene TRBV2 combines with J gene TRBJ2-7; no clear D. Trimming took 7 bases from V and 0 from J, leaving 16 bases between them. The CDR3 has 15 residues. Germline V gene data show CDR1 as SNHLY and CDR2 as FYNNEI.

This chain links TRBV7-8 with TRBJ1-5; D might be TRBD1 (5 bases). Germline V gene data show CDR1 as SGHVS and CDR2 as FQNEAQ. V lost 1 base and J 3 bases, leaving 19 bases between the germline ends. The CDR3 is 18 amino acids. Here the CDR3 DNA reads TGTGCCAGCAGCTTAGAGAGGAAGGACACCCGAGCCAATCAGCCCCAGCATTTT. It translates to CASSLERKDTRANQPQHF. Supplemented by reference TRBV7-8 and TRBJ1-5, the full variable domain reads GAGVSQSPRYKVAKRGQDVALRCDPISGHVSLFWYQQALGQGPEFLTYFQNEAQLDKSGLPSDRFFAERPEGSVSTLKIQRTQQEDSAVYLCASSLERKDTRANQPQHFGDGTRLSIL.

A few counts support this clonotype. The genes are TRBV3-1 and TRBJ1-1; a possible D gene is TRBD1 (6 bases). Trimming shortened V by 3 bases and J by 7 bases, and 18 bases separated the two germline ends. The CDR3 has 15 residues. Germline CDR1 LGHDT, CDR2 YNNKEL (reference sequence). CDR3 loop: CASSHSAAGEVEAFF. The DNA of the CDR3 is TGTGCCAGCAGCCACTCCGCGGCAGGGGAGGTTGAAGCTTTCTTT.

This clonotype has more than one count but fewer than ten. Written as DNA, the CDR3 is TGTGCCAGCAGTGGTCCGGGACAGGGATCGGACGCCCAGCATTTT. This sequence encodes CASSGPGQGSDAQHF. The chain uses TRBV6-1 and TRBJ1-5; 9 bases match TRBD1. The CDR3 sequence is 15 residues long. Germline-derived CDR1 and CDR2 are MNHNS and SASEGT. J lost 11 bases, V lost 4 bases, and 12 bases had no gene match.

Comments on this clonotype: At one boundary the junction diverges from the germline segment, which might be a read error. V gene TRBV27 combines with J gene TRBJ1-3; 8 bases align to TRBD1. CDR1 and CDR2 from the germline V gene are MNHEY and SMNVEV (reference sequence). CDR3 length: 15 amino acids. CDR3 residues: CASSSQGAFGNTMYF. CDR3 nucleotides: TGTGCCAGCAGTTCCCAGGGGGCTTTTGGAAACACCATGTATTTT.

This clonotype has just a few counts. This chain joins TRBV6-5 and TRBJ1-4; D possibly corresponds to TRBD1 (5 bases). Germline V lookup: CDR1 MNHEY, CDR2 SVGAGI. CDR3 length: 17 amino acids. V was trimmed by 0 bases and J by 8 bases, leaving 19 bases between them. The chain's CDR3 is CASSYSGRAGVKEKLFF. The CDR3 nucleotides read TGTGCCAGCAGTTACTCTGGCAGGGCTGGGGTCAAGGAAAAACTGTTTTTT.

CDR3 DNA: TGTGCCATCTTGACGGACTCAGCGGGGGATGAGCAGTTCTTC. Translating gives CAILTDSAGDEQFF. This rearrangement joins TRBV28 to TRBJ2-1; 8 bases fit TRBD2. This CDR3 region has 14 residues. The germline V gene has CDR1 MDHEN and CDR2 SYDVKM. The trim removed 10 bases at V and 8 bases at J, leaving 13 bases unmatched.

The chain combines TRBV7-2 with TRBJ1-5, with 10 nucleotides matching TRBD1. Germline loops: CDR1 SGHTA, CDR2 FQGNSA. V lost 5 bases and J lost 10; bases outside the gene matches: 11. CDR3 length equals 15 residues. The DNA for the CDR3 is TGTGCCAGCAGCCGTCGGGACAGGGGAAAAGGACCCCAGCATTTT. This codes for CASSRRDRGKGPQHF.

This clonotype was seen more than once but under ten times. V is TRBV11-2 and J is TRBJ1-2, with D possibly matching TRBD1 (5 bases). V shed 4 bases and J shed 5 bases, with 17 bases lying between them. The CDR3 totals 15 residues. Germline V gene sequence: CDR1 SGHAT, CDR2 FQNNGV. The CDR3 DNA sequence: TGTGCCAGCAGCTCCAGGGTCCCGGGTTTGTATGGCTACACCTTC. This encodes CASSSRVPGLYGYTF.

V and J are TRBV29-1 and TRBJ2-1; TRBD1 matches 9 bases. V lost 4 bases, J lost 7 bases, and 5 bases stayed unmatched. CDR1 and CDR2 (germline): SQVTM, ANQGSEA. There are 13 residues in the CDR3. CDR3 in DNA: TGCAGCGTTGCTTGGGACAGGGCGAATGAGCAGTTCTTC. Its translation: CSVAWDRANEQFF.

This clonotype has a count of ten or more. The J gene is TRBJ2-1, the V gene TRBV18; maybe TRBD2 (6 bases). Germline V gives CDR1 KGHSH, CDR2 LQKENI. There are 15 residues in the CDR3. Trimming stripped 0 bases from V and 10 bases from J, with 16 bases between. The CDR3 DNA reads TGTGCCAGCTCACCACCGGGACTCCAAACAATAGAGCAGTTCTTC. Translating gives CASSPPGLQTIEQFF. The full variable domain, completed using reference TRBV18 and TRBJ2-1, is NAGVMQNPRHLVRRRGQEARLRCSPMKGHSHVYWYRQLPEEGLKFMVYLQKENIIDESGMPKERFSAEFPKEGPSILRIQQVVRGDSAAYFCASSPPGLQTIEQFFGPGTRLTVL.

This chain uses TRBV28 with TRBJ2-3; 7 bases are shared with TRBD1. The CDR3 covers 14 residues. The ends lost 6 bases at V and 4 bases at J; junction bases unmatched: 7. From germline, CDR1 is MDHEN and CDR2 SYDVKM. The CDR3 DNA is TGTGCCAGCAGCCGACAGGGTTGGGCAGATACGCAGTATTTT. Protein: CASSRQGWADTQYF. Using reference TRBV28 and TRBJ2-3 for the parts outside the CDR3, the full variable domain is DVKVTQSSRYLVKRTGEKVFLECVQDMDHENMFWYRQDPGLGLRLIYFSYDVKMKEKGDIPEGYSVSREKKERFSLILESASTNQTSMYLCASSRQGWADTQYFGPGTRLTVL.

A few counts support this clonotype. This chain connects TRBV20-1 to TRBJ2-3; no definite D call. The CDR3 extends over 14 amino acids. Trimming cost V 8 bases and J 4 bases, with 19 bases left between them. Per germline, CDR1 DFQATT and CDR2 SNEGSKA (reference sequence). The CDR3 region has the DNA TGCAGTACAACCCTGGGGATGGCCCCAGATACGCAGTATTTT. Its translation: CSTTLGMAPDTQYF.

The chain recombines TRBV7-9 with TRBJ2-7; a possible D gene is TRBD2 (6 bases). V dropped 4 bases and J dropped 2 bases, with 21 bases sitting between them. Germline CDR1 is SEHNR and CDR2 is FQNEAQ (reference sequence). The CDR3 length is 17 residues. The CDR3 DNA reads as TGTGCCAGCAGCTCCCAATCGACATGGGAGGTAACCTACGAGCAGTACTTC. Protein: CASSSQSTWEVTYEQYF.

The CDR3 loop is CASQTSVKTQYF. As DNA, the CDR3 is TGCGCCAGCCAGACTAGCGTGAAGACCCAGTACTTC. The chain combines TRBV10-2 with TRBJ2-5, with 8 nucleotides matching TRBD2. Germline V CDR1 and CDR2: WSHSY, SAAADI. Trimming removed 8 bases from V and 6 bases from J; junction bases left unmatched: 5. The length of the CDR3 is 12 residues.

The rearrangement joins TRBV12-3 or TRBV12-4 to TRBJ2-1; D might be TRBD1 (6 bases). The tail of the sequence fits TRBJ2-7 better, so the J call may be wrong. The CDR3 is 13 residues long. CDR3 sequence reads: CASSPTQGGEQYF. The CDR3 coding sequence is TGTGCCAGCAGTCCCACCCAAGGGGGAGAGCAGTACTTC.

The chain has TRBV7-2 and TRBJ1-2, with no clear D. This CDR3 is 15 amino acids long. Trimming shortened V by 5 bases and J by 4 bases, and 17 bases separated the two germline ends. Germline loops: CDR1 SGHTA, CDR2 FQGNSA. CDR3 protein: CASSARFLSSYGYTF. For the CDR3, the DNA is TGTGCCAGCAGCGCCAGGTTCCTATCTTCCTATGGCTACACCTTC.

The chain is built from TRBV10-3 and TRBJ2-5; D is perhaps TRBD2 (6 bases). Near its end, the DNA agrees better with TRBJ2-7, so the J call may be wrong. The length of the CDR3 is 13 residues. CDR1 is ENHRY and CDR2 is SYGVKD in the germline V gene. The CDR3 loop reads CAISEGDLYEQYV. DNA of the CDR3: TGTGCCATCAGTGAGGGGGACTTATACGAGCAGTACGTC.

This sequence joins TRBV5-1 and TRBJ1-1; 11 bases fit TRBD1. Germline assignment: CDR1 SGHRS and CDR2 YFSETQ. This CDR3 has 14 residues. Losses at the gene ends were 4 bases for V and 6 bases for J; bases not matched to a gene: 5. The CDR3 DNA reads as TGCGCCAGCAGCCAGGGACAGGGGGGAGCTGAAGCTTTCTTT. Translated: CASSQGQGGAEAFF.

The CDR3 DNA follows: TGTGCCAGCAGTGTTCCCAGGGGGCGCCATGGCTACACCTTC. Amino acid sequence: CASSVPRGRHGYTF. The V gene is TRBV28, the J gene TRBJ1-2; 8 bases match TRBD1. The V gene's germline CDR1 is MDHEN and CDR2 SYDVKM. V was clipped by 5 bases and J by 6 bases; unmatched bases: 8. The CDR3 contains 14 residues.

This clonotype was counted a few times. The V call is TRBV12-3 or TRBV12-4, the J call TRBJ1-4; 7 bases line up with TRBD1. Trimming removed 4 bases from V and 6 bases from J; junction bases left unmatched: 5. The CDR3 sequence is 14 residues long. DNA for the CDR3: TGTGCCAGCAGTTATAGACAGGGCTATGAAAAACTGTTTTTT. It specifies CASSYRQGYEKLFF.

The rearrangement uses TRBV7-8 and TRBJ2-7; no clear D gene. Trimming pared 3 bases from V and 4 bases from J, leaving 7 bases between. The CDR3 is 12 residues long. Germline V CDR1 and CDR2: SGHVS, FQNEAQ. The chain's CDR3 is CASSLAFYEQYF. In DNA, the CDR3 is TGTGCCAGCAGCTTGGCCTTTTACGAGCAGTACTTC.